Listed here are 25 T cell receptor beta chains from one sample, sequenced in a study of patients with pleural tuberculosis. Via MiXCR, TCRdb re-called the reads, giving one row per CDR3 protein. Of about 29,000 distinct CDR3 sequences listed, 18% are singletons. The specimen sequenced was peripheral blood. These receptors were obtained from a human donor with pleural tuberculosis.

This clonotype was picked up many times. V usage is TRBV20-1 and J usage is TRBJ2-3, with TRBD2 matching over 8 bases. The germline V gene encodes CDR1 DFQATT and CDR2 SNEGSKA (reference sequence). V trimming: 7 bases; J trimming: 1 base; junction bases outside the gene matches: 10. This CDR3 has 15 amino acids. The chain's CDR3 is CSVGARRGGTDTQYF. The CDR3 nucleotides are TGCAGTGTTGGGGCCCGGCGGGGGGGCACAGATACGCAGTATTTT.

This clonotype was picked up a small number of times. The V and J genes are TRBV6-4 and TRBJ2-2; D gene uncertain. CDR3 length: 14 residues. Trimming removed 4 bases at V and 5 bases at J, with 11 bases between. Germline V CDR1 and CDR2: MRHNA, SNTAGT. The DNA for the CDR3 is TGTGCCAGCAGTGCGGGTCCAGAGACCGGGGAGCTGTTTTTT. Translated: CASSAGPETGELFF.

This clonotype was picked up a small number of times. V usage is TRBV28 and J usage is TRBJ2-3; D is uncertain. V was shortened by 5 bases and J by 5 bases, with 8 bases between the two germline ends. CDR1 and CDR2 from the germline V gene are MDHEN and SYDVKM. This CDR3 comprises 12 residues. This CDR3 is CASSPNVDTQYF. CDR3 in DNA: TGTGCCAGCAGTCCGAATGTAGATACGCAGTATTTT.

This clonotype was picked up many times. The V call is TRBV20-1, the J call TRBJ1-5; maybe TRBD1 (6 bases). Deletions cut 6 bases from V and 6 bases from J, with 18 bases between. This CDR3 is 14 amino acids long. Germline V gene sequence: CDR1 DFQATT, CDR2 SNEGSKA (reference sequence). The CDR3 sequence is CSASLGGSSQPQHF. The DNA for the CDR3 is TGCAGTGCCTCCCTAGGGGGTTCCAGTCAGCCCCAGCATTTT.

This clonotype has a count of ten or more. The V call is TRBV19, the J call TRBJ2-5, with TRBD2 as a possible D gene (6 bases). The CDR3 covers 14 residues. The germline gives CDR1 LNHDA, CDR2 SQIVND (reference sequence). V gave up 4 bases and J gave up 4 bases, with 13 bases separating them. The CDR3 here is CASSNQAGPETQYF. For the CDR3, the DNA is TGTGCCAGTAGTAATCAGGCGGGACCAGAGACCCAGTACTTC. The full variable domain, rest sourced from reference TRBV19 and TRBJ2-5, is DGGITQSPKYLFRKEGQNVTLSCEQNLNHDAMYWYRQDPGQGLRLIYYSQIVNDFQKGDIAEGYSVSREKKESFPLTVTSAQKNPTAFYLCASSNQAGPETQYFGPGTRLLVL.

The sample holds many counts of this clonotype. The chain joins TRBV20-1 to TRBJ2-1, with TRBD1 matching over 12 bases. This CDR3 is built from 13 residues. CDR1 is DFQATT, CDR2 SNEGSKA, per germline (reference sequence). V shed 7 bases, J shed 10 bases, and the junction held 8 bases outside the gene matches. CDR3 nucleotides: TGCAGTGTTCCGGGACAGGGGGCAAAAGAGCAGTTCTTC. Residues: CSVPGQGAKEQFF.

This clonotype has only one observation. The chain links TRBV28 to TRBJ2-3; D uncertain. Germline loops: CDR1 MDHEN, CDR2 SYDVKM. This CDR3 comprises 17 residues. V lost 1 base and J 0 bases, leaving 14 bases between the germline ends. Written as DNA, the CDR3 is TGTGCCAGCAGTTTATTCCGTCAGGTGGTGAGCACAGATACGCAGTATTTT. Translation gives CASSLFRQVVSTDTQYF.

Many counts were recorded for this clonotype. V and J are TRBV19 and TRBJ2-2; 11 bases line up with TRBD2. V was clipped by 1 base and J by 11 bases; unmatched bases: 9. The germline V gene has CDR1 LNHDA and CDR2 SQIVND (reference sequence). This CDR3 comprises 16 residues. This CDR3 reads CASSIALGTSGHELFF. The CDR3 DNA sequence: TGTGCCAGTAGTATAGCCCTCGGGACTAGCGGACACGAGCTGTTTTTT.

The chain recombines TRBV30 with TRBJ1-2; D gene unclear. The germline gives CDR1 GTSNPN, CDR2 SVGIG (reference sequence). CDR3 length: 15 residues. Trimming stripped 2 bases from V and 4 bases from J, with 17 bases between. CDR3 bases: TGTGCCTGGAGTCCCTGGAGGGTTCTTGGCTATGGCTACACCTTC. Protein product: CAWSPWRVLGYGYTF.

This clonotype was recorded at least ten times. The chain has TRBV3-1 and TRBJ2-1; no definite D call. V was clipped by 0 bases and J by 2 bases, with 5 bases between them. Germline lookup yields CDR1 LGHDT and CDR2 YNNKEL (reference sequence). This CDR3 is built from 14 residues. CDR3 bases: TGTGCCAGCAGCCAAGATGGGGCCTACAATGAGCAGTTCTTC. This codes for CASSQDGAYNEQFF.

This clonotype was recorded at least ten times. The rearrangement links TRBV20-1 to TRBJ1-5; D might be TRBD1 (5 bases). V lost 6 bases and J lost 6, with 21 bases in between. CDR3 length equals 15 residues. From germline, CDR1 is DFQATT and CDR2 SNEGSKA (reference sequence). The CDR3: CSASPGASPAQPQHF. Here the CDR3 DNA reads TGCAGTGCCTCACCTGGGGCCTCCCCAGCTCAGCCCCAGCATTTT.

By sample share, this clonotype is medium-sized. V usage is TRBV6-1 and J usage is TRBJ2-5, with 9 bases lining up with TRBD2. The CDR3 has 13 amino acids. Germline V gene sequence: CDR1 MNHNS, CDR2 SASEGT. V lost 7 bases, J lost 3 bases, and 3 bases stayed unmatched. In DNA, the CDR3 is TGTGCCAGCAAAAGACTAGCGGAAGAGACCCAGTACTTC. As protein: CASKRLAEETQYF.

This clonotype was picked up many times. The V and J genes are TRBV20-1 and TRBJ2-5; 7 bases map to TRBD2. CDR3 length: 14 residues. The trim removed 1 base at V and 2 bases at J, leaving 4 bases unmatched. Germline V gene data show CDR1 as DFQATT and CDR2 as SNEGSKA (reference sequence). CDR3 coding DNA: TGCAGTGCTAGAGCGGGAGGATTACAAGAGACCCAGTACTTC. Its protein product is CSARAGGLQETQYF.

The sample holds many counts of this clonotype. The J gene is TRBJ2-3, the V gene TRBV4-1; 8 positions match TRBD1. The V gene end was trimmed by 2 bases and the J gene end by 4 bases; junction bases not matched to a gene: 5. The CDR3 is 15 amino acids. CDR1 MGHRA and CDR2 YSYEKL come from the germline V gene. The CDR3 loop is CASSQTGQASDTQYF. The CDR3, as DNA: TGCGCCAGCAGCCAAACGGGACAGGCATCAGATACGCAGTATTTT.

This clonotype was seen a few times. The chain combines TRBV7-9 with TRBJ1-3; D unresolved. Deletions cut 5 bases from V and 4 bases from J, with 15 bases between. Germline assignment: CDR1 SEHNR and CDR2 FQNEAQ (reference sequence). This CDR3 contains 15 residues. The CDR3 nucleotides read TGTGCCAGCAGCCTAGGATTTACCCCGGGAAACACCATATATTTT. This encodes CASSLGFTPGNTIYF.

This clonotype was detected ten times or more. The CDR3 DNA is TGTGCCAGCAGTGGACTCCCCACTAGGGTTGGCAACGTCCTGACTTTC. Translated: CASSGLPTRVGNVLTF. V and J are TRBV6-1 and TRBJ2-6, with TRBD2 as a possible D gene (5 bases). CDR3 length: 16 residues. V lost 4 bases and J 9 bases, leaving 19 bases between the germline ends. From germline, CDR1 is MNHNS and CDR2 SASEGT.

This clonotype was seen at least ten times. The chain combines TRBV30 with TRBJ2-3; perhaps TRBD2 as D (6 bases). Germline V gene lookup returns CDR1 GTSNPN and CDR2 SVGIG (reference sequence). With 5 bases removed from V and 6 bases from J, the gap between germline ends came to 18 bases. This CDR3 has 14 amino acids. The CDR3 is CAWGRRGLPDTQYF. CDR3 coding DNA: TGTGCCTGGGGCCGGAGGGGCCTCCCCGATACGCAGTATTTT.

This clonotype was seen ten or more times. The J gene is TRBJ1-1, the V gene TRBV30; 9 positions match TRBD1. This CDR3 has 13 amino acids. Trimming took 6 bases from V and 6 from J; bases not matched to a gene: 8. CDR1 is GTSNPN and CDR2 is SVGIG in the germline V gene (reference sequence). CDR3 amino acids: CACFPGQGPEAFF. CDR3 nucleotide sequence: TGTGCCTGCTTTCCGGGACAGGGACCTGAAGCTTTCTTT.

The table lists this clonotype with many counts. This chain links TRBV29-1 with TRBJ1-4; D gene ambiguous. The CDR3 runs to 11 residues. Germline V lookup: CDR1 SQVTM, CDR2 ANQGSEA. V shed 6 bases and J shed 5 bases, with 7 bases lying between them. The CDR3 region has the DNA TGCAGCGTGCACAGAAATGAAAAACTGTTTTTT. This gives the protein CSVHRNEKLFF. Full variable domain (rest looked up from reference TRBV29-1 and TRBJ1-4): SAVISQKPSRDICQRGTSLTIQCQVDSQVTMMFWYRQQPGQSLTLIATANQGSEATYESGFVIDKFPISRPNLTFSTLTVSNMSPEDSSIYLCSVHRNEKLFFGSGTQLSVL.

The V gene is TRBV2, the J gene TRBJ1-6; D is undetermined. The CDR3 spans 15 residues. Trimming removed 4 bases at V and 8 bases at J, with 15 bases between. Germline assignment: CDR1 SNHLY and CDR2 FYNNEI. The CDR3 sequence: CASSGIEAMYSPLHF. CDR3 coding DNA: TGTGCCAGCAGTGGAATTGAGGCTATGTATTCACCCCTCCACTTT.

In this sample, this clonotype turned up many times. The CDR3 here is CASSQGMRGYGYTF. The CDR3 DNA reads as TGCGCCAGCAGCCAAGGGATGCGCGGCTATGGCTACACCTTC. This chain uses TRBV4-3 with TRBJ1-2; the D is unclear. Germline CDR1 and CDR2: LGHNA and YSLEER. Trimming cost V 1 base and J 4 bases, with 10 bases left between them. This CDR3 comprises 14 residues.

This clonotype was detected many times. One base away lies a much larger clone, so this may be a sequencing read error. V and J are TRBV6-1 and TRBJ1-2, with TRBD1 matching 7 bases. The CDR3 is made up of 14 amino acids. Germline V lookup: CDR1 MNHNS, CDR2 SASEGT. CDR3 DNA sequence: TGTGCCAGCAGCAGGGACAGAAAGTACTATGGCTACCCCTTC. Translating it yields CASSRDRKYYGYPF.

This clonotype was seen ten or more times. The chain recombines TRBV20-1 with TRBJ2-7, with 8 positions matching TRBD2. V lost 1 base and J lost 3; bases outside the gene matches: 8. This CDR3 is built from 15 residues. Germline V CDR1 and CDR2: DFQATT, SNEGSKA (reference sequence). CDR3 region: CSARGTGGFIYEQYF. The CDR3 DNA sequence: TGCAGTGCTAGAGGGACGGGGGGGTTCATCTACGAGCAGTACTTC.

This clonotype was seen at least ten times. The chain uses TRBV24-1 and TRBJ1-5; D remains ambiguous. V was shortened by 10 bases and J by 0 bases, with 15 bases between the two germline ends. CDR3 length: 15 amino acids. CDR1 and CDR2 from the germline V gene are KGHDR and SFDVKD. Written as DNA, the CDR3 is TGTGCCACTACGACCCGGACCTTTAGCAATCAGCCCCAGCATTTT. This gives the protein CATTTRTFSNQPQHF.

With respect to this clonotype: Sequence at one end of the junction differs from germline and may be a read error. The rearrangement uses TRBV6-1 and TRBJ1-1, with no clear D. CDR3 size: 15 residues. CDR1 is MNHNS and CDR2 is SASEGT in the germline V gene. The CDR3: CACSAPRRKNTEAFF. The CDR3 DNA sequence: TGTGCCTGCAGTGCTCCCCGACGGAAGAACACTGAAGCTTTCTTT.